Listed below are T cell receptor beta chains from one sample, sequenced in a study of blood T cell repertoires in COVID-19. Clones were sequenced by immunoSEQ multiplex PCR, and TCRdb holds only the in-frame ones, with some missing. The data hold some 76,000 clones, with around nine tenths observed a single time. The sample was peripheral blood. The receptors here all came from a human donor in a cohort sampled during active COVID-19. CDR3s include the opening cysteine and the closing phenylalanine or tryptophan. A D gene is named only where the DNA matches it firmly. Clone size is shown for a subset of rows, as once, few, many or a class of expanded clone.

CDR3 protein: CASKERNSGELFF
CDR3 DNA: TGTGCCAGCAAAGAAAGAAACAGCGGGGAGCTGTTTTTT
V gene: TRBV12-3/TRBV12-4
clone size: -
D gene: -
J gene: TRBJ2-2

CDR3 protein: CASRGYSGETQYF
CDR3 DNA: TGCGCCAGCCGAGGCTACAGCGGGGAGACCCAGTACTTC
V gene: TRBV5-1
clone size: -
D gene: -
J gene: TRBJ2-5

CDR3 protein: CASSQALTSPPDTQYF
CDR3 DNA: TGTGCCAGCAGCCAAGCCCTGACTAGCCCCCCAGATACGCAGTATTTT
V gene: TRBV14
clone size: -
D gene: TRBD2
J gene: TRBJ2-3

CDR3 protein: CASSLSGSGELFF
CDR3 DNA: TGTGCCAGCAGCTTATCCGGGTCCGGGGAGCTGTTTTTT
V gene: TRBV7-2
clone size: once
D gene: -
J gene: TRBJ2-2

CDR3 protein: CASSSGGAEEQYF
CDR3 DNA: TGTGCCAGCAGTAGCGGGGGGGCCGAAGAGCAGTACTTC
V gene: TRBV11-2
clone size: -
D gene: TRBD2
J gene: TRBJ2-7

CDR3 protein: CASSYANTGAGGYTF
CDR3 DNA: TGTGCCAGCAGTTACGCTAATACAGGGGCGGGAGGCTACACCTTC
V gene: TRBV6-5
clone size: -
D gene: TRBD1
J gene: TRBJ1-2

CDR3 protein: CSASKALGELFF
CDR3 DNA: TGCAGTGCTAGTAAAGCCCTTGGGGAGCTGTTTTTT
V gene: TRBV20-1
clone size: -
D gene: -
J gene: TRBJ2-2

CDR3 protein: CASRLREAFF
CDR3 DNA: TGTGCCAGCAGGCTCCGGGAAGCTTTCTTT
V gene: TRBV2
clone size: -
D gene: -
J gene: TRBJ1-1

CDR3 protein: CASSSNRNTEAFF
CDR3 DNA: TGTGCCAGCAGCTCCAACAGGAACACTGAAGCTTTCTTT
V gene: TRBV5-4
clone size: once
D gene: -
J gene: TRBJ1-1

CDR3 protein: CASLGQLNTEAFF
CDR3 DNA: TGTGCCAGCCTGGGACAGCTGAACACTGAAGCTTTCTTT
V gene: TRBV6-5
clone size: -
D gene: TRBD1
J gene: TRBJ1-1

CDR3 protein: CASSSAGTDYNEQFF
CDR3 DNA: TGTGCCAGCAGTTCAGCGGGGACCGACTACAATGAGCAGTTCTTC
V gene: TRBV27
clone size: -
D gene: TRBD2
J gene: TRBJ2-1

CDR3 protein: CASSYSLAGGKETQYF
CDR3 DNA: TGTGCCAGCAGTTACTCCCTAGCGGGGGGGAAAGAGACCCAGTACTTC
V gene: TRBV6-2/TRBV6-3
clone size: -
D gene: TRBD2
J gene: TRBJ2-5

CDR3 protein: CASSYDRANPEQYF
CDR3 DNA: TGTGCCAGCAGTTACGACAGGGCTAATCCCGAGCAGTACTTC
V gene: TRBV6-5
clone size: -
D gene: TRBD1
J gene: TRBJ2-7

CDR3 protein: CASSSRVLQGTGSGNTIYF
CDR3 DNA: TGTGCCAGCTCATCGCGAGTCTTACAGGGGACAGGCTCTGGAAACACCATATATTTT
V gene: TRBV18
clone size: -
D gene: TRBD1
J gene: TRBJ1-3

CDR3 protein: CASSPGTGANEQYF
CDR3 DNA: TGTGCCAGCAGCCCCGGGACAGGTGCAAACGAGCAGTACTTC
V gene: TRBV11-3
clone size: -
D gene: TRBD1
J gene: TRBJ2-7

CDR3 protein: CAISGGQLPAFF
CDR3 DNA: TGTGCCATCAGCGGGGGACAGCTTCCCGCTTTCTTT
V gene: TRBV10-3
clone size: few
D gene: TRBD1
J gene: TRBJ1-1

CDR3 protein: CASSFIQGQDTEAFF
CDR3 DNA: TGTGCCAGCAGCTTTATCCAAGGACAGGACACTGAAGCTTTCTTT
V gene: TRBV5-6
clone size: -
D gene: TRBD1
J gene: TRBJ1-1

CDR3 protein: CASTYSRSGANVLTF
CDR3 DNA: TGTGCCAGCACCTATTCCCGCTCTGGGGCCAACGTCCTGACTTTC
V gene: TRBV6-5
clone size: -
D gene: -
J gene: TRBJ2-6

CDR3 protein: CASSRTGRGGPYNEQFF
CDR3 DNA: TGTGCCAGCAGCCGAACCGGGCGGGGGGGCCCCTACAATGAGCAGTTCTTC
V gene: TRBV9
clone size: -
D gene: TRBD2
J gene: TRBJ2-1

CDR3 protein: CASSWTGHEQYF
CDR3 DNA: TGTGCCAGCAGTTGGACAGGGCACGAGCAGTACTTC
V gene: TRBV6-2/TRBV6-3
clone size: -
D gene: TRBD1
J gene: TRBJ2-7

CDR3 protein: CASSPGSLAGAETQYF
CDR3 DNA: TGTGCCAGCAGCCCGGGCTCACTAGCGGGGGCAGAGACCCAGTACTTC
V gene: TRBV7-3
clone size: -
D gene: TRBD2
J gene: TRBJ2-5

CDR3 protein: CASSFSVNTEAFF
CDR3 DNA: TGTGCCAGCAGCTTTTCCGTGAACACTGAAGCTTTCTTT
V gene: TRBV7-9
clone size: -
D gene: -
J gene: TRBJ1-1

CDR3 protein: CASRGSGVYYGYTF
CDR3 DNA: TGTGCCAGCAGGGGGTCAGGGGTCTACTATGGCTACACCTTC
V gene: TRBV6-5
clone size: -
D gene: -
J gene: TRBJ1-2

CDR3 protein: CASGTPDTDTQYF
CDR3 DNA: TGTGCCAGCGGGACACCGGACACAGATACGCAGTATTTT
V gene: TRBV9
clone size: -
D gene: -
J gene: TRBJ2-3

CDR3 protein: CASSGDRLAGVYEQYF
CDR3 DNA: TGTGCCAGCAGCGGCGATAGACTAGCGGGGGTGTACGAGCAGTACTTC
V gene: TRBV9
clone size: -
D gene: TRBD2
J gene: TRBJ2-7

CDR3 protein: CASSPDTNYGYTF
CDR3 DNA: TGTGCCAGCAGTCCAGACACGAACTATGGCTACACCTTC
V gene: TRBV6-2/TRBV6-3
clone size: -
D gene: -
J gene: TRBJ1-2

CDR3 protein: CASRGGTNTEAFF
CDR3 DNA: TGTGCCAGTAGGGGCGGAACCAACACTGAAGCTTTCTTT
V gene: TRBV6-5
clone size: -
D gene: -
J gene: TRBJ1-1

CDR3 protein: CASKAVPGGNGYTF
CDR3 DNA: TGTGCCAGCAAGGCCGTGCCAGGGGGTAATGGCTACACCTTC
V gene: TRBV2
clone size: -
D gene: TRBD1
J gene: TRBJ1-2

CDR3 protein: CASSTTSTSGAPDTQYF
CDR3 DNA: TGTGCCAGTAGTACTACTTCGACAAGCGGGGCCCCAGATACGCAGTATTTT
V gene: TRBV19
clone size: -
D gene: TRBD2
J gene: TRBJ2-3

CDR3 protein: CASSQISDTQYF
CDR3 DNA: TGTGCCAGCAGCCAAATTTCAGATACGCAGTATTTT
V gene: TRBV5-6
clone size: -
D gene: -
J gene: TRBJ2-3

CDR3 protein: CASSYWGQAAEAFF
CDR3 DNA: TGTGCCAGCAGTTACTGGGGGCAGGCGGCTGAAGCTTTCTTT
V gene: TRBV6-2/TRBV6-3
clone size: -
D gene: -
J gene: TRBJ1-1

CDR3 protein: CASSLASYGYTF
CDR3 DNA: TGTGCCAGCAGCTTGGCCAGCTATGGCTACACCTTC
V gene: TRBV5-6
clone size: few
D gene: -
J gene: TRBJ1-2

CDR3 protein: CASGHPGTGGIYGYTF
CDR3 DNA: TGTGCCAGCGGTCACCCCGGGACAGGGGGCATCTATGGCTACACCTTC
V gene: TRBV7-9
clone size: -
D gene: TRBD1
J gene: TRBJ1-2

CDR3 protein: CAASGGPSTDTQYF
CDR3 DNA: TGTGCCGCGAGTGGGGGCCCCTCCACAGATACGCAGTATTTT
V gene: TRBV6-5
clone size: -
D gene: -
J gene: TRBJ2-3

CDR3 protein: CASSYFRDPPEAFF
CDR3 DNA: TGTGCCAGCAGTTACTTCAGGGATCCCCCTGAAGCTTTCTTT
V gene: TRBV6-5
clone size: few
D gene: -
J gene: TRBJ1-1

CDR3 protein: CASSVAPGLGSYEQYF
CDR3 DNA: TGTGCCAGCAGCGTAGCTCCGGGACTAGGCTCCTACGAGCAGTACTTC
V gene: TRBV9
clone size: -
D gene: TRBD2
J gene: TRBJ2-7

CDR3 protein: CASRVDSLSGNTIYF
CDR3 DNA: TGTGCCAGCAGGGTGGACAGCCTCTCTGGAAACACCATATATTTT
V gene: TRBV6-9
clone size: -
D gene: -
J gene: TRBJ1-3

CDR3 protein: CASSSRGTGELFF
CDR3 DNA: TGTGCTAGCAGCTCCCGCGGCACCGGGGAGCTGTTTTTT
V gene: TRBV7-7
clone size: -
D gene: -
J gene: TRBJ2-2

CDR3 protein: CASLRGPDYGYTF
CDR3 DNA: TGTGCCAGTCTTCGAGGGCCGGACTATGGCTACACCTTC
V gene: TRBV19
clone size: -
D gene: -
J gene: TRBJ1-2

CDR3 protein: CASSLIPLGTSGGRDTQYF
CDR3 DNA: TGTGCCAGCAGCTTAATCCCCCTTGGGACTAGCGGGGGGAGAGATACGCAGTATTTT
V gene: TRBV7-3
clone size: -
D gene: TRBD2
J gene: TRBJ2-3

CDR3 protein: CASTLTGPGNTIYF
CDR3 DNA: TGTGCCAGTACCCTTACAGGACCTGGAAACACCATATATTTT
V gene: TRBV19
clone size: -
D gene: -
J gene: TRBJ1-3

CDR3 protein: CASSEGGKGYEQYF
CDR3 DNA: TGTGCCAGCAGTGAGGGGGGGAAGGGCTACGAGCAGTACTTC
V gene: TRBV25-1
clone size: -
D gene: TRBD2
J gene: TRBJ2-7

CDR3 protein: CASSQDGLGLAGPNSGETQYF
CDR3 DNA: TGTGCCAGCAGCCAAGATGGGTTGGGGCTAGCGGGGCCAAACAGTGGGGAGACCCAGTACTTC
V gene: TRBV3-1/TRBV3-2
clone size: once
D gene: TRBD2
J gene: TRBJ2-5

CDR3 protein: CASSVILEGILYF
CDR3 DNA: TGTGCCAGCAGTGTCATACTAGAAGGTATTCTGTACTTC
V gene: TRBV2
clone size: -
D gene: -
J gene: TRBJ2-4

CDR3 protein: CASGKGLPYNEQFF
CDR3 DNA: TGTGCCAGCGGTAAGGGGCTGCCCTACAATGAGCAGTTCTTC
V gene: TRBV21-1
clone size: once
D gene: -
J gene: TRBJ2-1